This is a list of T cell receptor beta chains from one sample in a study of cytomegalovirus exposure and HLA in healthy donors. The method was immunoSEQ multiplex PCR; TCRdb's version includes in-frame clones alone and lacks a portion of them. The sample holds approximately 120,000 clones; 70% to 85% are singletons and the top ten take more than 1.5%. Sequenced input: PBMCs. These TCRs come from a man aged 18 to 29 in good health and CMV-seronegative. Both conserved end residues are part of each CDR3. The D gene is left open where the match is weak. Clone size, where shown, is once, few, many, or a class for clones that have expanded.

CDR3 DNA,CDR3 protein,clone size,J gene,V gene,D gene
TGTGCCAGTAGTTCTAGCGGGGTATGGAATGAGCAGTTCTTC,CASSSSGVWNEQFF,once,TRBJ2-1,TRBV19,TRBD2
TGTGCCAGCAGCTCTGGACAGGGAAACATTCAGTACTTC,CASSSGQGNIQYF,few,TRBJ2-4,TRBV11-2,TRBD1
TGTGCCAGCAGACAGGGGGCAACCGGGGAGCTGTTTTTT,CASRQGATGELFF,NA,TRBJ2-2,TRBV21-1,NA
TGTGCCAGCAGCGTCGGTAGCGGGGGTGCCGCCGAGCAGTACTTC,CASSVGSGGAAEQYF,NA,TRBJ2-7,TRBV9,TRBD2
TGCGCCAGCAGCCAAGAAGGGACAGGGGTATGGAGGGGTGAAGCTTTCTTT,CASSQEGTGVWRGEAFF,NA,TRBJ1-1,TRBV4-1,TRBD1
TGTGCCAGAAGCTTAGCCTGGACAGGGGAAGGCTACGAGCAGTACTTC,CARSLAWTGEGYEQYF,few,TRBJ2-7,TRBV7-5,NA
TGTGCCAGCAGTGACCGGACAGGGTACGGTGAAAAACTGTTTTTT,CASSDRTGYGEKLFF,NA,TRBJ1-4,TRBV6-1,TRBD1
TGTGCCAGCAGCGCTCTCCGTTCGAACGAGCAGTACTTC,CASSALRSNEQYF,NA,TRBJ2-7,TRBV9,NA
TGTGCTAGTGCCAGACAGGGGAGGACCACTGAAGCTTTCTTT,CASARQGRTTEAFF,NA,TRBJ1-1,TRBV12-5,TRBD1
TGTTCCAGCAGCTTTGGGTCACAAGCGGGGGGGCGAGAGACCCAGTACTTC,CSSSFGSQAGGRETQYF,NA,TRBJ2-5,TRBV7-9,TRBD2
TGTGCCAGCAGCTTGGGGCAGTCCGTCTACGAGCAGTACTTC,CASSLGQSVYEQYF,NA,TRBJ2-7,TRBV5-6,NA
TGCGCCAGCAGCCAAGGTCTTCAGGGGGCGGAAAGAGGCTACACCTTC,CASSQGLQGAERGYTF,NA,TRBJ1-2,TRBV4-1,TRBD1
TGTGCCAGCAGCCCCGGGACAGGGTATGGCTACACCTTC,CASSPGTGYGYTF,NA,TRBJ1-2,TRBV14,TRBD1
TGTGCCAGCAGTCGTGCGGGGGCCCTCTCTGGAAACACCATATATTTT,CASSRAGALSGNTIYF,NA,TRBJ1-3,TRBV2,NA
TGTGCCAGCAACTCCAGGGGCAGGGCTTATGGCTACACCTTC,CASNSRGRAYGYTF,NA,TRBJ1-2,TRBV6-5,NA
TGTGCCAGCAGTTTCCGAGGGCGGAGGGACACTGAAGCTTTCTTT,CASSFRGRRDTEAFF,NA,TRBJ1-1,TRBV27,NA
TGTGCCACCAGCTTGGGGGGTTCCGACTATGGCTACGCCTTC,CATSLGGSDYGYAF,NA,TRBJ1-2,TRBV15,NA
TGTGCCAGCAGCCAGGGGGCGAGGAATGAGCAGTTCTTC,CASSQGARNEQFF,NA,TRBJ2-1,TRBV14,NA
TGCGCCAGCAGCCAAGATCGGGTCGTTAGCTCCTACAATGAGCAGTTCTTC,CASSQDRVVSSYNEQFF,NA,TRBJ2-1,TRBV4-3,NA
TGTGCCAGCAGAGGGACAGGGGGGAGGAACACTGAAGCTTTCTTT,CASRGTGGRNTEAFF,NA,TRBJ1-1,TRBV5-4,TRBD1
TGCGCCAGCAGCCATCCCGGGGGGCTAAATCAGCCCCAGCATTTT,CASSHPGGLNQPQHF,NA,TRBJ1-5,TRBV4-1,NA
TGCGCCAGCAGGCGTGGACTAGCGGGGGCCACTCTCACCGGGGAGCTGTTTTTT,CASRRGLAGATLTGELFF,NA,TRBJ2-2,TRBV5-1,TRBD2
TGTGCCAGTAGTATAGAGCACAGGGCTGGGGCCAACGTCCTGACTTTC,CASSIEHRAGANVLTF,NA,TRBJ2-6,TRBV19,NA
TGTGCCAGCAGCTTGGTTAGTGGGGTTCGGGGCACTGAAGCTTTCTTT,CASSLVSGVRGTEAFF,once,TRBJ1-1,TRBV5-4,NA
TGTGCCACCAGCAGAGTGCGGAATTCACCCCTCCACTTT,CATSRVRNSPLHF,few,TRBJ1-6,TRBV15,NA
TGTGCCAGCGGAGCCAAGACAGCCTCCTACGAGCAGTACTTC,CASGAKTASYEQYF,few,TRBJ2-7,TRBV4-2,NA
TGTGCCAGCAGTTACAGGAGGGACACTGAAGCTTTCTTT,CASSYRRDTEAFF,NA,TRBJ1-1,TRBV6-6,NA
TGTGCCAGCAGCCGAAATGGGGGGGGGACAGATACGCAGTATTTT,CASSRNGGGTDTQYF,NA,TRBJ2-3,TRBV11-2,TRBD2
TGTGCCAGCAGCTTGAGACAGGGGACCTACGAGCAGTACTTC,CASSLRQGTYEQYF,NA,TRBJ2-7,TRBV5-4,TRBD1
TGCGCCAGCAGCCAAGAAGGGAGTAGCGGGGGTTACAATGAGCAGTTCTTC,CASSQEGSSGGYNEQFF,NA,TRBJ2-1,TRBV4-1,TRBD2
TGTGCCAGCAGCTTCCTCCGGGGGGCCTACAATGAGCAGTTCTTC,CASSFLRGAYNEQFF,NA,TRBJ2-1,TRBV5-4,TRBD2
TGTGCCAGCACCGTTAAATTGAACACTGAAGCTTTCTTT,CASTVKLNTEAFF,NA,TRBJ1-1,TRBV2,NA
TGTGCCAGCAGCGCCCCGATGACTCGCTATGGCTACACCTTC,CASSAPMTRYGYTF,NA,TRBJ1-2,TRBV9,NA
TGCAGCGTTGAAGATCCGGGAAGGACTGAAGCTTTCTTT,CSVEDPGRTEAFF,NA,TRBJ1-1,TRBV29-1,NA
TGTGCCAGTAGCACTTGGGGCGGTGACAATGAGCAGTTCTTC,CASSTWGGDNEQFF,NA,TRBJ2-1,TRBV19,NA
TGCGCCAGCAGGGAACAGCCCGTCACAGATACGCAGTATTTT,CASREQPVTDTQYF,NA,TRBJ2-3,TRBV5-1,NA
TGTGCCAGCAGTTTTATTCAGCGGGGGGGGGACGAGCAGTACTTC,CASSFIQRGGDEQYF,NA,TRBJ2-7,TRBV27,TRBD2
TGTGCCAGCAGCGACTCGGGACAGATAAATTATGGCTACACCTTC,CASSDSGQINYGYTF,NA,TRBJ1-2,TRBV5-4,TRBD1
TGTGCCACGCGCGACAGGGAAGATTCACCCCTCCACTTT,CATRDREDSPLHF,NA,TRBJ1-6,TRBV10-3,TRBD1
TGTGCCAGCAGCTTAGATTCCGGGGCCTACGAGCAGTACTTC,CASSLDSGAYEQYF,NA,TRBJ2-7,TRBV11-2,NA
TGTGCCAGCAGCTTCGAACAGGGGAACTATGGCTACACCTTC,CASSFEQGNYGYTF,few,TRBJ1-2,TRBV7-2,TRBD1
TGTGCCAGCAGCTTAGCGACGGGGGTTGGCGGCACAGATACGCAGTATTTT,CASSLATGVGGTDTQYF,NA,TRBJ2-3,TRBV7-9,NA
TGTGCCAGCAGCTTATTAGCACGAAACACCATATATTTT,CASSLLARNTIYF,NA,TRBJ1-3,TRBV7-2,NA
TGTGCCAGCAGCTGGGGCGGGGGGGCCAAAGATACGCAGTATTTT,CASSWGGGAKDTQYF,NA,TRBJ2-3,TRBV5-4,TRBD2
TGTGCCAGCTGGAGAGGCTCCTACGAGCAGTACTTC,CASWRGSYEQYF,once,TRBJ2-7,TRBV6-1,NA
TGTGCCAGTACCCTCTCCGGTGAGCAGTTCTTC,CASTLSGEQFF,NA,TRBJ2-1,TRBV19,NA
TGTTCCAGCAGCTTATCGGGGGAGCCGAACACCGGGGAGCTGTTTTTT,CSSSLSGEPNTGELFF,NA,TRBJ2-2,TRBV7-9,NA
TGTGCCAGTAGTATGATCGAGCTAGCCAAAAACATTCAGTACTTC,CASSMIELAKNIQYF,NA,TRBJ2-4,TRBV19,NA
TGTGCCAGCAGCTTGTTCCTCGTCACCGCTATTACAGATACGCAGTATTTT,CASSLFLVTAITDTQYF,NA,TRBJ2-3,TRBV5-6,NA
TGTGCCACCCTAGAGGAGGGTAGCCCCGGGGAGCTGTTTTTT,CATLEEGSPGELFF,NA,TRBJ2-2,TRBV25-1,NA
TGCAGCGTTGAGGGGTACAGGGGGGCCTACGAGCAATACTTC,CSVEGYRGAYEQYF,NA,TRBJ2-7,TRBV29-1,TRBD1
TGCGCCAGCAGTCCACCGGGACAGGGTCTGAACACTGAAGCTTTCTTT,CASSPPGQGLNTEAFF,NA,TRBJ1-1,TRBV5-1,TRBD1
TGTGCCAGCAGCTTAGACCAGGGGAACACTGAAGCTTTCTTT,CASSLDQGNTEAFF,NA,TRBJ1-1,TRBV7-8,NA
TGTGCCAGCAGCTTAGGCGTTAATGAAAAACTGTTTTTT,CASSLGVNEKLFF,NA,TRBJ1-4,TRBV11-2,NA
TGTGCCAGCAGTCCCAAACCGACAGCCTACGAGCAGTACTTC,CASSPKPTAYEQYF,NA,TRBJ2-7,TRBV27,NA